This T cell receptor (beta chain) appears in the sequencing data of a study of T cells in Graves' hyperthyroidism and ophthalmopathy. Across the study: The initial diagnosis was the point when peripheral blood was collected, ahead of any treatment.

This clonotype occurred many times. Its antigen is not identified. Exclusion followed for patients with uncontrolled infection, other autoimmune disease, pregnancy or lactation. It was 10 ml of fresh peripheral blood that supplied the PBMCs. Germline CDR1 and CDR2: MNHEY and SVGEGT. This CDR3 spans 15 amino acids. With 2 bases removed from V and 2 bases from J, the gap between germline ends came to 13 bases. Study results and caveats: A model of 13 V-J pairs discriminated ophthalmopathy from stable hyperthyroidism.

RNA transcripts provided the source from which TCR beta CDR3 regions were amplified. TCR CDR3 regions were first amplified by RT-PCR with HTBI primers. From the multiplex PCR reads, TCRdb called clonotypes with MiXCR, one entry per CDR3 protein. The table has 370,000 or so distinct CDR3 sequences, about 15% seen once; the top ten hold around a quarter. The chain couples TRBV6-2 or TRBV6-3 to TRBJ2-7; D ambiguous. Sequencing used blood. The sequence came from a young woman with Graves' hyperthyroidism that later progressed to Graves' ophthalmopathy. In nucleotides, the CDR3 is TGTGCCAGCAGTTACGTTCGGATCCGTCCCTACGAGCAGTACTTC. Protein sequence: CASSYVRIRPYEQYF.